The clone carrying this T cell receptor beta chain has ten or more counts. Antigen: not known. This record belongs to a study of neurological immune-mediated disorders. Findings and limits, study-wide: When the repertoires were sorted by phylogenetic grouping, those of 18 of 34 multiple sclerosis patients ended up in one related-CDR3 cluster, a possible signature.

TCRdb re-called the 5' RACE reads through MiXCR, storing one row per CDR3 protein. Of under 20,000 distinct CDR3 sequences in the sample, roughly 2.6% are singletons; the top ten hold 5% to 6%. This clonotype was obtained from a young woman with multiple sclerosis. Sequenced: PBMCs.

The CDR3 spells CASRRQGADEKLFF. The CDR3 coding sequence is TGTGCCAGCAGAAGACAGGGGGCTGATGAAAAACTGTTTTTT. The chain couples TRBV4-2 to TRBJ1-4, with TRBD1 matching 10 bases. V trimming: 6 bases; J trimming: 6 bases; junction bases outside the gene matches: 4. The V gene's germline CDR1 is LGHNA and CDR2 YNFKEQ. The CDR3 runs 14 residues.